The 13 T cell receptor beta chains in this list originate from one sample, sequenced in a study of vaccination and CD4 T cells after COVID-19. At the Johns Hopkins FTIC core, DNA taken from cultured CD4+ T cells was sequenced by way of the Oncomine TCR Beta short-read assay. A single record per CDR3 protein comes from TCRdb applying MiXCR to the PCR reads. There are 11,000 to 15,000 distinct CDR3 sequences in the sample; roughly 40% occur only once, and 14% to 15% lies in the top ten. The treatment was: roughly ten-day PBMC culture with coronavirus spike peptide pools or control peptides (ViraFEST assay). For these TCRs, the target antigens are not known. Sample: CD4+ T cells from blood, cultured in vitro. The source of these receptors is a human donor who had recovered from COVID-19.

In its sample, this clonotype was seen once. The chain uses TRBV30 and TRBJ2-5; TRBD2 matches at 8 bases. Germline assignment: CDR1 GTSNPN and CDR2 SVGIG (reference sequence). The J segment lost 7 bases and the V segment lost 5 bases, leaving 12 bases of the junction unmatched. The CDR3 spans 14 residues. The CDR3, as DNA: TGTGCCTGGCAGGGGACTAGTAAGGGGAGGACCCAGTACTTC. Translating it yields CAWQGTSKGRTQYF.

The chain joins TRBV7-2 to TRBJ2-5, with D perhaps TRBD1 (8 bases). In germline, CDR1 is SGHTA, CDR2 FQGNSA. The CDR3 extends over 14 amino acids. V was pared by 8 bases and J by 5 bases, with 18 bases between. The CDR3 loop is CASHRGGGGETQYF. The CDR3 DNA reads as TGTGCCAGCCACAGGGGGGGGGGTGGGGAGACCCAGTACTTC.

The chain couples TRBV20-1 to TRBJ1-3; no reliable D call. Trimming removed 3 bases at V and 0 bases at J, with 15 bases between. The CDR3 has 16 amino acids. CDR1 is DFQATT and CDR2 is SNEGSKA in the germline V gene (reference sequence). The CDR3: CSARATKGSSGNTIYF. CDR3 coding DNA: TGCAGTGCTAGGGCGACAAAAGGGAGCTCTGGAAACACCATATATTTT.

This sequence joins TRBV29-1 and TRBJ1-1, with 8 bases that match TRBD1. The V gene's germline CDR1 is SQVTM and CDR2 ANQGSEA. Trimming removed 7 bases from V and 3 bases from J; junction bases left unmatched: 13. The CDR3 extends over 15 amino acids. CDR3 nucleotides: TGCAGCGCCAGGGGGCTAAGTCAGATTGACACTGAAGCTTTCTTT. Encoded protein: CSARGLSQIDTEAFF.

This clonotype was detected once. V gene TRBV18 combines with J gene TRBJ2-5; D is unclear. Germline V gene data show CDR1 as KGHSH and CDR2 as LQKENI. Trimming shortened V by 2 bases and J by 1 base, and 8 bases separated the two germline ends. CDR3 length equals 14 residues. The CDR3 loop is CASSPAHIQETQYF. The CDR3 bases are TGTGCCAGCTCACCAGCACACATCCAAGAGACCCAGTACTTC. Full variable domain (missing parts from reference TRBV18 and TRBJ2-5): NAGVMQNPRHLVRRRGQEARLRCSPMKGHSHVYWYRQLPEEGLKFMVYLQKENIIDESGMPKERFSAEFPKEGPSILRIQQVVRGDSAAYFCASSPAHIQETQYFGPGTRLLVL.

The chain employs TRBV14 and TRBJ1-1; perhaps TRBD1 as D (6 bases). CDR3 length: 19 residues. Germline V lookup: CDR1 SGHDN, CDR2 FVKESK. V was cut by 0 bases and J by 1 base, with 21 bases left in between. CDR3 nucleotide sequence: TGTGCCAGCAGCCAAGATAGGGGGACTGTGCTGCAATGGAACACTGAAGCTTTCTTT. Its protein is CASSQDRGTVLQWNTEAFF. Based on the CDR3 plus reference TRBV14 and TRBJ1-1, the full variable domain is EAGVTQFPSHSVIEKGQTVTLRCDPISGHDNLYWYRRVMGKEIKFLLHFVKESKQDESGMPNNRFLAERTGGTYSTLKVQPAELEDSGVYFCASSQDRGTVLQWNTEAFFGQGTRLTVV.

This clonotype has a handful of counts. CDR3: CASSPGQGRETQYF. The CDR3 DNA reads as TGTGCCAGCAGTCCCGGACAGGGGCGGGAGACCCAGTACTTC. The chain combines TRBV12-3 or TRBV12-4 with TRBJ2-5; 9 bases are a match to TRBD1. The trim removed 5 bases at V and 5 bases at J, leaving 6 bases unmatched. CDR3 length: 14 residues.

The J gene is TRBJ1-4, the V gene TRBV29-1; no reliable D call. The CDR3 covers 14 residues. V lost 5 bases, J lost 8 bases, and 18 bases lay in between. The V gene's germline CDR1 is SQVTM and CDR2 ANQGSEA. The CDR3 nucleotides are TGCAGCGTTCTCGATTCCCCGGGATCGGAAAAACTGTTTTTT. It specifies CSVLDSPGSEKLFF. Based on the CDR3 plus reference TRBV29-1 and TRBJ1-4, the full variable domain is SAVISQKPSRDICQRGTSLTIQCQVDSQVTMMFWYRQQPGQSLTLIATANQGSEATYESGFVIDKFPISRPNLTFSTLTVSNMSPEDSSIYLCSVLDSPGSEKLFFGSGTQLSVL.

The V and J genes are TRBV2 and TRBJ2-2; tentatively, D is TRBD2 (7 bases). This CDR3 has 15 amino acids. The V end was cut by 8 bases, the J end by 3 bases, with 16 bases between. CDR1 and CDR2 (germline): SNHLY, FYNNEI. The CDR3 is CASSWAGADTGELFF. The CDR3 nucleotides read TGTGCCAGCTCATGGGCGGGGGCCGACACCGGGGAGCTGTTTTTT.

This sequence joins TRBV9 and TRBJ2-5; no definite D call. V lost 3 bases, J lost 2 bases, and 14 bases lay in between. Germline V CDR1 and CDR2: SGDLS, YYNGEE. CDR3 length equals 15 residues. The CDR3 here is CASSEGHASQETQYF. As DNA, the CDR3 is TGTGCCAGCAGCGAGGGCCACGCGTCTCAAGAGACCCAGTACTTC.

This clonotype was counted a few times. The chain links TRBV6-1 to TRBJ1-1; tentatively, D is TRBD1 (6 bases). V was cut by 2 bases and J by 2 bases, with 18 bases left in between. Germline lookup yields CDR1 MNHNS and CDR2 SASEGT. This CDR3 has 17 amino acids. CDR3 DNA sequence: TGTGCCAGCAGTGAATGGGGGCAGGGAGTCGTTAACACTGAAGCTTTCTTT. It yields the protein CASSEWGQGVVNTEAFF.

The CDR3 DNA reads TGCAGTGCTAGAGGGACAGGGGATGGCTACACCTTC. It yields the protein CSARGTGDGYTF. This chain joins TRBV20-1 and TRBJ1-2, with 9 bases lining up with TRBD1. This CDR3 is 12 amino acids long. The germline V gene encodes CDR1 DFQATT and CDR2 SNEGSKA (reference sequence). The V segment lost 1 base and the J segment 6 bases; nucleotides outside the gene matches: 0.

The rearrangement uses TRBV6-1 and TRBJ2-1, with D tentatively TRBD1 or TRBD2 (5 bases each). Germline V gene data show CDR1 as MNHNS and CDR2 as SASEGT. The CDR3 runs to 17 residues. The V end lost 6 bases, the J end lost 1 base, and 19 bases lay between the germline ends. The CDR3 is CASSPHGTSESYNEQFF. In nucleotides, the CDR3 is TGTGCCAGCAGCCCCCACGGGACCTCTGAATCCTACAATGAGCAGTTCTTC.